This T cell receptor beta chain is from a study of CD8 T cells in Susac syndrome. With random hexamers, reverse transcription was performed on roughly 0.45 to 1 ug of RNA. One entry per CDR3 protein results from TCRdb running MiXCR on the immunoSEQ multiplex PCR reads. The data hold some 60,000 distinct CDR3 sequences, with approximately 94% observed a single time. The sample holds one count of this clonotype. V was trimmed by 5 bases and J by 7 bases, leaving 9 bases between them. Per the germline V gene, CDR1 is MNHEY and CDR2 is SVGAGI. The CDR3 extends over 12 amino acids. Specimen: CD8+ T cells from PBMCs. The chain uses TRBV6-5 and TRBJ2-1; D gene uncertain. The sequence was obtained from a human donor in good health. The CDR3 region has the DNA TGTGCCAGCAGTGACCAGTGGAATGAGCAGTTCTTC. Residues: CASSDQWNEQFF.